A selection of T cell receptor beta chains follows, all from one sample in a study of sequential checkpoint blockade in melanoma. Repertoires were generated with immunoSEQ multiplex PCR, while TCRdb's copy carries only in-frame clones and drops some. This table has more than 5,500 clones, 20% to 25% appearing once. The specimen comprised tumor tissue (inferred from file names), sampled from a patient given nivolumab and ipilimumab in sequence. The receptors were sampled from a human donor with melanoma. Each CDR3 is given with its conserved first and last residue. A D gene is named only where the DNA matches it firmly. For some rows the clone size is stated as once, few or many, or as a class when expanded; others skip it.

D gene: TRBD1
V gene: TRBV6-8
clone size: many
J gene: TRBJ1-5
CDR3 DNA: TGTGCCAGCAGTTCTGACAGGGGGAGCAATCAGCCCCAGCATTTT
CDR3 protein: CASSSDRGSNQPQHF

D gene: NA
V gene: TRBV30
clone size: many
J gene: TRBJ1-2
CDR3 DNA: TGTGCCTGGATTGATTGGGGCCGCAACTATGGCTACACCTTC
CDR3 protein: CAWIDWGRNYGYTF

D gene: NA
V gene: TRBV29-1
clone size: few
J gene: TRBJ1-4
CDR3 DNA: TGCAGCGTTACCAGGGGTGGAGGGGAAAAACTGTTTTTT
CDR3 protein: CSVTRGGGEKLFF

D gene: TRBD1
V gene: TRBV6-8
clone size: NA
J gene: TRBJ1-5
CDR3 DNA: TGTGCCAGCAGTTACGGAAGGACAGGGTATGGACAGCCCCAGCATTTT
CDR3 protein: CASSYGRTGYGQPQHF

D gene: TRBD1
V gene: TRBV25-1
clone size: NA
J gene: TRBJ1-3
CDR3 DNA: TGTGCCAGCAGTGACGACAGGGGCCTACAGCGCACCATATATTTT
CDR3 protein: CASSDDRGLQRTIYF

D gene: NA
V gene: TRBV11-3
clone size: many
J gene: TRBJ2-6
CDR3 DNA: TGTGCCAGCAGCCCACGAAGCTCTGGGGCCAACGTCCTGACTTTC
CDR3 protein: CASSPRSSGANVLTF

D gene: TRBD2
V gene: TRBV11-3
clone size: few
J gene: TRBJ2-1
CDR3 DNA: TGTGCCAGCAGCTTAGAAGCGGGAGACAACAATGAGCAGTTCTTC
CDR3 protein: CASSLEAGDNNEQFF

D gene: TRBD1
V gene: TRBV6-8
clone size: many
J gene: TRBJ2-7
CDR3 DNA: TGTGCCAGCAGTCCACGGACAGGGGGGTACGAGCAGTACTTC
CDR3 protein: CASSPRTGGYEQYF

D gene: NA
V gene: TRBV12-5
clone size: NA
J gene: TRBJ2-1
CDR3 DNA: TGTGCTAGTGGTTGGGGAGAAGAGAAGTTCTTC
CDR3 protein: CASGWGEEKFF

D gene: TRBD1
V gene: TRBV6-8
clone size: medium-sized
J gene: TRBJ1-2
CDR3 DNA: TGTGCCAGCAGTCCCCCGGGACAGGCTTTTGGCTACACCTTC
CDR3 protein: CASSPPGQAFGYTF

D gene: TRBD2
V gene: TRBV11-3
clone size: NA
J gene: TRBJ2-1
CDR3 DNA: TGTGCCAGCAGCCCCGGGACTAGCGGGAGTTTTAGGGATGAGCAGTTCTTC
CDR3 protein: CASSPGTSGSFRDEQFF

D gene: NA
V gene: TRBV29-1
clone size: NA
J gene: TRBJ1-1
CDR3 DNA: TGCAGCTCAACTCCCCACGGGGCTGAAGCTTTCTTT
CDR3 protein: CSSTPHGAEAFF

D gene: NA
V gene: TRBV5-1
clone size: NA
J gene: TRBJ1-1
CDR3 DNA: TGCGCCAGCAGCTTGCCGCGAGGGAGGGGCACTGAAGCTTTCTTT
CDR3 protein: CASSLPRGRGTEAFF

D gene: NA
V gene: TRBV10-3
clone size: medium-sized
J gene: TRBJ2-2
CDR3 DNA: TGTGCCATCAGTGAGGGAGAACAGGGCACCGGGGAGCTGTTTTTT
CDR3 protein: CAISEGEQGTGELFF

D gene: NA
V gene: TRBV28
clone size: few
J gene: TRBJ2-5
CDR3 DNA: TGTGCCAGCAGTTTATTCATGGGGGGATGGGAGACCCAGTACTTC
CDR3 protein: CASSLFMGGWETQYF

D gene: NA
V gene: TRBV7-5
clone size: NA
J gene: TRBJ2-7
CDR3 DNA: TGTGCCAGCAGCGGAGACAGCGGGGGATTCTACGAGCAGTACTTC
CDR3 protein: CASSGDSGGFYEQYF

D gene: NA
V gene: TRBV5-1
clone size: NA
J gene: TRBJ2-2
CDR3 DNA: TGCGCCAGCAGCTTGGCCCCAGGGTCCGGGGAGCTGTTTTTT
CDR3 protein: CASSLAPGSGELFF

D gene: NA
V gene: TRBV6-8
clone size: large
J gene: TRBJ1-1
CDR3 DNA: TGTGCCAGCAGTTACCCGGGGGCGCCGGCTTTCTTT
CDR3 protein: CASSYPGAPAFF

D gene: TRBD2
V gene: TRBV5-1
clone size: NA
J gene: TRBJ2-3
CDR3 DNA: TGCGCCAGCAGCTCTAGCGGAACTAGCACAGATACGCAGTATTTT
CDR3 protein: CASSSSGTSTDTQYF

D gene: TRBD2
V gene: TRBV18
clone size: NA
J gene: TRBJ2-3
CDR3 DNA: TGTGCCAGCTCACCGTACCATGGGCGGGAGAATGGAGATACGCAGTATTTT
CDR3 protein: CASSPYHGRENGDTQYF

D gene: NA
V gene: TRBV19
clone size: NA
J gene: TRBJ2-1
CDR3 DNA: TGTGCCAGTAGTATAGGTTGGGGGGAATACAATGAGCAGTTCTTC
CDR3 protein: CASSIGWGEYNEQFF

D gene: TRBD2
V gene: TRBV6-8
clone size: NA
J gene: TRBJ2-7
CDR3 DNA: TGTGCCAGCAGTTACTCGGGACTAGCGGGAGCGACCTACGAGCAGTACTTC
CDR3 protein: CASSYSGLAGATYEQYF

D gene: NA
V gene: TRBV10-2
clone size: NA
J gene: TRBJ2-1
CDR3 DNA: TGCGCCAGCGGGAGTCCCCCAGGAGGTGAGCAGTTCTTC
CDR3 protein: CASGSPPGGEQFF

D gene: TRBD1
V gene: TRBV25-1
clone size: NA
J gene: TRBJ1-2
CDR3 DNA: TGTGCCAGCACTGCCGGGACAGGGTATAGTGGCTACACCTTC
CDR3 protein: CASTAGTGYSGYTF

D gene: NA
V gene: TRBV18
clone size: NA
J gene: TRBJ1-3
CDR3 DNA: TGTGCCAGCTCACGAATTCAGGGAAACACCATATATTTT
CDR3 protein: CASSRIQGNTIYF